One and the same sample provided the 29 T cell receptor beta chains below, sequenced in a study of CD8+ T cells in alopecia areata. After isolation, RNA underwent reverse transcription to generate cDNA as the sequencing template. Produced via immunoSEQ multiplex PCR; TCRdb's table is partial and in-frame only. The profile shows some 130,000 clones, 49% of them singletons. The sequenced sample was CD8+ T cells sorted from blood, obtained at week 0. The receptors were gathered from a human donor with alopecia areata.

The CDR3 nucleotides are TGTGCCAGTGCGGGACTAGCGGGTTCAGATACGCAGTATTTT. Protein product: CASAGLAGSDTQYF. The chain recombines TRBV27 with TRBJ2-3; 12 positions agree with TRBD2. The CDR3 length is 14 residues. V lost 9 bases, J lost 4 bases, and 5 bases stayed unmatched. The germline V gene encodes CDR1 MNHEY and CDR2 SMNVEV (reference sequence).

V usage is TRBV29-1 and J usage is TRBJ1-2, with 9 bases aligning to TRBD1. After removal of 3 bases from V and 4 bases from J, the junction contained 3 bases not matched to a gene. Per the germline V gene, CDR1 is SQVTM and CDR2 is ANQGSEA. The CDR3 runs to 13 residues. The CDR3 reads CSVEGQGGYGYTF. As DNA, the CDR3 is TGCAGCGTTGAGGGACAGGGCGGCTATGGCTACACCTTC.

This clone was observed at least ten times. The V and J genes are TRBV4-1 and TRBJ2-7; 7 nucleotides align to TRBD2. The length of the CDR3 is 14 residues. V trimming: 4 bases; J trimming: 6 bases; junction bases outside the gene matches: 9. CDR1 and CDR2 (germline): MGHRA, YSYEKL. The CDR3 loop is CASSPRRVAGEQYF. The CDR3 DNA reads as TGCGCCAGCAGCCCGAGACGGGTAGCGGGCGAGCAGTACTTC.

CDR3 loop: CASRPLAGGQGSEQFF. CDR3 DNA: TGTGCCAGCAGACCGCTAGCGGGGGGGCAGGGCAGTGAGCAGTTCTTC. The V call is TRBV5-6, the J call TRBJ2-1; 12 bases map to TRBD2. V dropped 5 bases and J dropped 9; count of bases not matched to a gene: 12. Germline V CDR1 and CDR2: SGHDT, YYEEEE. The CDR3 runs to 16 residues.

This clone was seen a single time. The chain is built from TRBV27 and TRBJ1-1; a possible D gene is TRBD1 (5 bases). V lost 8 bases, J lost 5 bases, and 15 bases lay in between. CDR1 is MNHEY and CDR2 is SMNVEV in the germline V gene (reference sequence). This CDR3 spans 13 amino acids. Here the CDR3 reads CASSWGGVTEAFF. The DNA of the CDR3 is TGTGCCAGCTCCTGGGGAGGGGTTACTGAAGCTTTCTTT.

This clone was seen a handful of times. CDR3 in amino acids: CSVARGTEAFF. In nucleotides, the CDR3 is TGCAGCGTTGCCCGAGGGACTGAAGCTTTCTTT. The chain combines TRBV29-1 with TRBJ1-1; D remains ambiguous. CDR3 size: 11 residues. Germline CDR1 SQVTM, CDR2 ANQGSEA. V dropped 4 bases and J dropped 5 bases, with 8 bases sitting between them. Full variable domain (remainder filled in from reference TRBV29-1 and TRBJ1-1): SAVISQKPSRDICQRGTSLTIQCQVDSQVTMMFWYRQQPGQSLTLIATANQGSEATYESGFVIDKFPISRPNLTFSTLTVSNMSPEDSSIYLCSVARGTEAFFGQGTRLTVV.

This chain links TRBV9 with TRBJ1-4; 7 nucleotides match TRBD1. This CDR3 contains 14 residues. Germline-derived CDR1 and CDR2 are SGDLS and YYNGEE. Trimming removed 6 bases from V and 7 bases from J; junction bases left unmatched: 9. As DNA, the CDR3 is TGTGCCAGCAACGAGGGGGCGAGCTCTGAAAAACTGTTTTTT. It codes for CASNEGASSEKLFF.

The chain joins TRBV4-1 to TRBJ1-5, with 8 nucleotides matching TRBD1. Germline CDR1 and CDR2: MGHRA and YSYEKL. The CDR3 is made up of 19 amino acids. With V trimmed by 0 bases and J by 6 bases, 16 bases remained unmatched. The CDR3 sequence: CASSQDGQGMLPGGQPQHF. Written as DNA, the CDR3 is TGCGCCAGCAGCCAAGATGGACAGGGCATGCTTCCCGGCGGTCAGCCCCAGCATTTT.

The chain joins TRBV6-5 to TRBJ2-7, with a weak D call TRBD2 (6 bases). CDR3 length equals 13 residues. The V gene lost 6 bases and the J gene lost 4 bases, with 13 bases spanning the gap. CDR1 and CDR2 from the germline V gene are MNHEY and SVGAGI. As DNA, the CDR3 is TGTGCCAGCAGCCTCCAGGGAGGTTACGAGCAGTACTTC. It translates to CASSLQGGYEQYF.

This clone was counted only a few times. This chain links TRBV30 with TRBJ1-2, with D unresolved. With 7 bases removed from V and 7 bases from J, the gap between germline ends came to 22 bases. The CDR3 runs 14 residues. Per germline, CDR1 GTSNPN and CDR2 SVGIG (reference sequence). Written as DNA, the CDR3 is TGTGCCTCCTCACACCCCGACTCAGGAATTGGCTACACCTTC. Protein sequence: CASSHPDSGIGYTF.

The genes are TRBV9 and TRBJ1-5; no reliable D call. Per germline, CDR1 SGDLS and CDR2 YYNGEE. The CDR3 runs to 14 residues. Trimming removed 3 bases from V and 5 bases from J, with 12 bases in between. In DNA, the CDR3 is TGTGCCAGCAGCGGCGGAGGGAGAGATCAGCCCCAGCATTTT. Amino acids: CASSGGGRDQPQHF. The full variable domain, rest sourced from reference TRBV9 and TRBJ1-5, is DSGVTQTPKHLITATGQRVTLRCSPRSGDLSVYWYQQSLDQGLQFLIQYYNGEERAKGNILERFSAQQFPDLHSELNLSSLELGDSALYFCASSGGGRDQPQHFGDGTRLSIL.

The chain has TRBV27 and TRBJ1-2, with TRBD1 matching over 9 bases. This CDR3 is 14 amino acids long. Trimming removed 5 bases from V and 7 bases from J; junction bases left unmatched: 8. Germline values: CDR1 MNHEY, CDR2 SMNVEV (reference sequence). Here the CDR3 reads CASSGTGTLGGYTF. Here the CDR3 DNA reads TGTGCCAGCAGTGGGACAGGGACATTGGGTGGCTACACCTTC.

This clone was seen a few times. Other DNA sequences in this sample translate to the same CDR3. CDR3 protein: CASSQDRDRVYNEQFF. CDR3 sequence (DNA): TGCGCCAGCAGCCAAGACAGGGACAGGGTCTACAATGAGCAGTTCTTC. The chain combines TRBV4-3 with TRBJ2-1; 9 nucleotides align to TRBD1. J was trimmed by 3 bases and V by 0 bases; bases with no gene match: 3. CDR1 and CDR2 (germline): LGHNA, YSLEER. The CDR3 is 16 amino acids.

The chain has TRBV29-1 and TRBJ2-6; D is unclear. V was shortened by 0 bases and J by 4 bases, with 7 bases between the two germline ends. Germline V gene lookup returns CDR1 SQVTM and CDR2 ANQGSEA. There are 14 residues in the CDR3. CDR3 loop: CSVEDSSGANVLTF. DNA of the CDR3: TGCAGCGTTGAAGACAGTTCAGGGGCCAACGTCCTGACTTTC.

J is TRBJ1-2 and V is TRBV5-1; TRBD1 agrees at 7 bases. The germline CDR1 and CDR2 sequences are SGHRS and YFSETQ. V lost 3 bases, J lost 4 bases, and 0 bases stayed unmatched. There are 12 residues in the CDR3. As DNA, the CDR3 is TGCGCCAGCAGCTGGGACAGCTATGGCTACACCTTC. It specifies CASSWDSYGYTF.

The rearrangement joins TRBV29-1 to TRBJ1-5; the D gene is possibly TRBD1 (5 bases). The CDR3 sequence is 12 residues long. Germline V gene lookup returns CDR1 SQVTM and CDR2 ANQGSEA. The V gene lost 5 bases and the J gene lost 4 bases, with 9 bases spanning the gap. Written as DNA, the CDR3 is TGCAGCGTTCAGGGTTTAAATCAGCCCCAGCATTTT. Protein: CSVQGLNQPQHF.

The V gene is TRBV7-9, the J gene TRBJ1-2; D is possibly TRBD1 (6 bases). This CDR3 has 13 residues. Germline V CDR1 and CDR2: SEHNR, FQNEAQ (reference sequence). V lost 5 bases, J lost 0 bases, and 7 bases lay in between. Here the CDR3 DNA reads TGTGCCAGCAGCGGGGGCGCTAACTATGGCTACACCTTC. This translates into CASSGGANYGYTF.

In this sample, this clone turned up a few times. The chain has TRBV9 and TRBJ2-1, with D perhaps TRBD2 (7 bases). Deletions cut 4 bases from V and 4 bases from J, with 18 bases between. The V gene's germline CDR1 is SGDLS and CDR2 YYNGEE. The CDR3 spans 16 residues. As DNA, the CDR3 is TGTGCCAGCAGCCCCGAGGGGAGGGGGTTGTACAATGAGCAGTTCTTC. It is translated as CASSPEGRGLYNEQFF.

This clone was counted between two and nine times. V usage is TRBV5-1 and J usage is TRBJ2-1; either TRBD1 or TRBD2 may supply D (5 bases each). Trimming pared 2 bases from V and 5 bases from J, leaving 8 bases between. Germline V CDR1 and CDR2: SGHRS, YFSETQ. The CDR3 length is 13 residues. Written as DNA, the CDR3 is TGCGCCAGCAGCTTCGGGACCAACAATGAGCAGTTCTTC. Its protein is CASSFGTNNEQFF.

This clone was counted many times. The rearrangement joins TRBV6-4 to TRBJ2-7; maybe TRBD2 (6 bases). The CDR3 spans 13 residues. CDR1 is MRHNA, CDR2 SNTAGT, per germline. Trimming took 6 bases from V and 3 from J, leaving 12 bases between them. The CDR3 coding sequence is TGTGCCAGCAGACCCTTCGGGGGCTACGAGCAGTACTTC. Its protein is CASRPFGGYEQYF.

The gene calls are TRBV29-1 and TRBJ2-2; D not certain. Trimming shortened V by 5 bases and J by 2 bases, and 9 bases separated the two germline ends. The CDR3 totals 13 residues. Germline V gene lookup returns CDR1 SQVTM and CDR2 ANQGSEA. The CDR3 loop is CSVSDGNTGELFF. CDR3 coding DNA: TGCAGCGTTTCGGACGGAAACACCGGGGAGCTGTTTTTT.

J is TRBJ2-7 and V is TRBV2, with TRBD2 matching 10 bases. Germline CDR1 is SNHLY and CDR2 is FYNNEI. The CDR3 is made up of 15 amino acids. V lost 9 bases to trimming and J lost 0 bases; unmatched junction nucleotides: 8. The CDR3 DNA reads TGTGCCAGTGCCGACCCTAGCGGGGGCTCCTACGAGCAGTACTTC. It yields the protein CASADPSGGSYEQYF.

The rearrangement joins TRBV7-9 to TRBJ1-2, with D uncertain. CDR3 length: 11 residues. V gave up 4 bases and J gave up 4 bases, with 4 bases separating them. CDR1 is SEHNR and CDR2 is FQNEAQ in the germline V gene (reference sequence). The CDR3 spells CASSSLYGYTF. The CDR3 coding sequence is TGTGCCAGCAGCTCGCTCTATGGCTACACCTTC.

This clone was observed a handful of times. The V call is TRBV29-1, the J call TRBJ2-5; no reliable D call. The CDR3 is 13 amino acids. The V gene lost 4 bases and the J gene lost 4 bases, with 13 bases spanning the gap. In germline, CDR1 is SQVTM, CDR2 ANQGSEA. CDR3 residues: CSVVGVGRETQYF. The CDR3, as DNA: TGCAGCGTTGTGGGTGTTGGGCGAGAGACCCAGTACTTC.

This clone was picked up a small number of times. The rearrangement joins TRBV7-2 to TRBJ1-6; TRBD1 agrees at 10 bases. The junction had 4 bases not matched to a gene; V was cut back by 0 bases and J by 8 bases. The CDR3 contains 16 residues. Germline loops: CDR1 SGHTA, CDR2 FQGNSA. The chain's CDR3 is CASSLARDRGDSPLHF. The CDR3 DNA sequence: TGTGCCAGCAGCTTAGCGAGGGACAGGGGTGATTCACCCCTCCACTTT.

This clone showed up just a few times. The chain uses TRBV6-5 and TRBJ1-1; the D is unclear. Per the germline V gene, CDR1 is MNHEY and CDR2 is SVGAGI. V lost 4 bases, J lost 1 base, and 4 bases lay in between. The CDR3 covers 12 residues. The DNA of the CDR3 is TGTGCCAGCAGTTCCACGAACACTGAAGCTTTCTTT. Encoded protein: CASSSTNTEAFF.

The chain uses TRBV5-4 and TRBJ2-7; D unresolved. CDR3 length: 14 amino acids. The ends were cut back, 0 bases at V and 2 bases at J, with 9 bases in the middle. Per germline, CDR1 SGHNT and CDR2 YYREEE (reference sequence). The CDR3 DNA sequence: TGTGCCAGCAGCTTGGTCCGGTTCCCCTACGAGCAGTACTTC. Translation gives CASSLVRFPYEQYF.

This chain connects TRBV2 to TRBJ1-4; D possibly corresponds to TRBD1 (6 bases). Trimming pared 8 bases from V and 15 bases from J, leaving 25 bases between. The germline V gene has CDR1 SNHLY and CDR2 FYNNEI. The CDR3 is 14 residues long. In DNA, the CDR3 is TGTGCCAGCTTTCTACAGGGTCTCTCCAGTGCGGTGTTTTTT. It codes for CASFLQGLSSAVFF.

This sequence joins TRBV9 and TRBJ2-6, with TRBD1 as a possible D gene (6 bases). From germline, CDR1 is SGDLS and CDR2 YYNGEE. The V and J ends lost 3 bases and 1 base respectively, with 11 bases between them. This CDR3 contains 16 residues. In DNA form, the CDR3 reads TGTGCCAGCAGCGACAACAGGGAGTCTGGGGCCAACGTCCTGACTTTC. Protein: CASSDNRESGANVLTF.